The next 32 T cell receptor beta chains were all read from a single sample in a study of shared clonotypes between healthy human individuals. TCRdb's table, derived via immunoSEQ multiplex PCR, lists solely in-frame clones and lacks some. The repertoire holds some 2 million clones, over 85% seen once, with 0.1% to 0.15% in the top ten. The sequenced sample was naive CD4+ T cells sorted from blood. Subset of the sample: CD45RA+ positively selected. All receptors derive from a man between 18 and 35 years old in good health.

This chain joins TRBV18 and TRBJ2-7, with D unclear. The germline V gene has CDR1 KGHSH and CDR2 LQKENI. The V and J ends lost 3 bases and 7 bases respectively, with 13 bases between them. CDR3 length equals 13 residues. The CDR3 DNA is TGTGCCAGCTCACCTTTCGAGTCACGGGAGCAGTACTTC. Translated, it gives CASSPFESREQYF. Filled out from reference TRBV18 and TRBJ2-7, the complete variable domain reads NAGVMQNPRHLVRRRGQEARLRCSPMKGHSHVYWYRQLPEEGLKFMVYLQKENIIDESGMPKERFSAEFPKEGPSILRIQQVVRGDSAAYFCASSPFESREQYFGPGTRLTVT.

The V call is TRBV15, the J call TRBJ2-7, with D possibly being TRBD1 (5 bases). This CDR3 has 18 residues. Germline CDR1 and CDR2: LNHNV and YYDKDF (reference sequence). The V and J ends lost 1 base and 1 base respectively, with 20 bases between them. DNA of the CDR3: TGTGCCACCAGCAGAGGCCCCGGAGCAGGGTGGATTTCCTACGAGCAGTACTTC. Protein: CATSRGPGAGWISYEQYF. Using reference TRBV15 and TRBJ2-7 for the parts outside the CDR3, the full variable domain is DAMVIQNPRYQVTQFGKPVTLSCSQTLNHNVMYWYQQKSSQAPKLLFHYYDKDFNNEADTPDNFQSRRPNTSFCFLDIRSPGLGDTAMYLCATSRGPGAGWISYEQYFGPGTRLTVT.

The V gene is TRBV28, the J gene TRBJ2-5, with a tentative D call TRBD2 (7 bases). Germline V gene lookup returns CDR1 MDHEN and CDR2 SYDVKM. The CDR3 is 16 residues long. With 6 bases removed from V and 0 bases from J, the gap between germline ends came to 17 bases. For the CDR3, the DNA is TGTGCCAGCAGAGGTGGCGGGGGCCTCTACCAAGAGACCCAGTACTTC. Translation: CASRGGGGLYQETQYF. Based on the CDR3 plus reference TRBV28 and TRBJ2-5, the full variable domain is DVKVTQSSRYLVKRTGEKVFLECVQDMDHENMFWYRQDPGLGLRLIYFSYDVKMKEKGDIPEGYSVSREKKERFSLILESASTNQTSMYLCASRGGGGLYQETQYFGPGTRLLVL.

This rearrangement joins TRBV5-1 to TRBJ2-2; possibly TRBD1 for D (5 bases). This CDR3 is built from 15 residues. V shed 0 bases and J shed 4 bases, with 10 bases lying between them. The germline V gene encodes CDR1 SGHRS and CDR2 YFSETQ. CDR3 bases: TGCGCCAGCAGCTTGGAGGGGAAGGGCACCGGGGAGCTGTTTTTT. It encodes CASSLEGKGTGELFF. Variable domain in full (rest from reference TRBV5-1 and TRBJ2-2): KAGVTQTPRYLIKTRGQQVTLSCSPISGHRSVSWYQQTPGQGLQFLFEYFSETQRNKGNFPGRFSGRQFSNSRSEMNVSTLELGDSALYLCASSLEGKGTGELFFGEGSRLTVL.

The chain joins TRBV6-5 to TRBJ2-1; 12 positions match TRBD2. V shed 7 bases and J 9 bases; nucleotides not matched to a gene: 7. The CDR3 extends over 14 amino acids. Germline-derived CDR1 and CDR2 are MNHEY and SVGAGI. The CDR3 sequence: CASMLAGGLGEQFF. CDR3 DNA sequence: TGTGCCAGCATGCTAGCGGGGGGGCTCGGTGAGCAGTTCTTC.

The chain has TRBV27 and TRBJ1-2, with TRBD1 matching 11 bases. V lost 4 bases to trimming and J lost 6 bases; unmatched junction nucleotides: 4. The germline gives CDR1 MNHEY, CDR2 SMNVEV (reference sequence). This CDR3 has 14 residues. The CDR3 bases are TGTGCCAGCAGTTCCCGGGACAGGGGGGATGGCTACACCTTC. Its protein is CASSSRDRGDGYTF.

The V and J genes are TRBV11-2 and TRBJ2-5, with 10 nucleotides matching TRBD2. V gave up 5 bases and J gave up 1 base; unmatched junction bases: 4. The V gene's germline CDR1 is SGHAT and CDR2 FQNNGV. The CDR3 contains 15 residues. CDR3 coding DNA: TGTGCCAGCAGCAAACTAGCGGGGTTCCAAGAGACCCAGTACTTC. Its translation is CASSKLAGFQETQYF.

The chain is built from TRBV19 and TRBJ1-2; D unresolved. The V and J ends lost 6 bases and 1 base respectively, with 9 bases between them. In germline, CDR1 is LNHDA, CDR2 SQIVND (reference sequence). The length of the CDR3 is 13 residues. CDR3 in amino acids: CASRSGNNYGYTF. CDR3 coding DNA: TGTGCCAGTAGGTCGGGGAATAACTATGGCTACACCTTC.

V usage is TRBV5-6 and J usage is TRBJ2-7; the D is unclear. Germline CDR1 is SGHDT and CDR2 is YYEEEE. The length of the CDR3 is 15 residues. V lost 3 bases, J lost 0 bases, and 13 bases lay in between. The CDR3: CASSSVGLNSYEQYF. CDR3 nucleotide sequence: TGTGCCAGCAGCTCCGTGGGCCTAAACTCCTACGAGCAGTACTTC.

This rearrangement joins TRBV27 to TRBJ2-3; 10 bases are a match to TRBD2. With V trimmed by 2 bases and J by 3 bases, 5 bases remained unmatched. The CDR3 has 16 amino acids. The V gene's germline CDR1 is MNHEY and CDR2 SMNVEV (reference sequence). CDR3 sequence: CASSLQRGGATDTQYF. CDR3 in DNA: TGTGCCAGCAGTTTACAGCGGGGGGGCGCGACAGATACGCAGTATTTT.

The rearrangement links TRBV5-4 to TRBJ2-1, with 11 bases lining up with TRBD2. The length of the CDR3 is 15 residues. In germline, CDR1 is SGHNT, CDR2 YYREEE (reference sequence). V trimming: 1 base; J trimming: 5 bases; junction bases outside the gene matches: 2. In DNA form, the CDR3 reads TGTGCCAGCAGCTTGTCGGGACTAGCGGACAATGAGCAGTTCTTC. Translating it yields CASSLSGLADNEQFF.

The rearrangement uses TRBV9 and TRBJ1-3, with D tentatively TRBD1 (5 bases). Germline values: CDR1 SGDLS, CDR2 YYNGEE. The CDR3 loop spans 14 amino acids. Trimming removed 4 bases at V and 3 bases at J, with 11 bases between. In DNA form, the CDR3 reads TGTGCCAGCAGCCAGACGGGGGTTGGAAACACCATATATTTT. Residues: CASSQTGVGNTIYF.

The chain combines TRBV10-3 with TRBJ2-2, with TRBD1 matching over 8 bases. Germline V gene data show CDR1 as ENHRY and CDR2 as SYGVKD. V lost 4 bases to trimming and J lost 1 base; unmatched junction nucleotides: 5. This CDR3 is 16 amino acids long. This chain's CDR3 is CAISAYTGGNTGELFF. The CDR3 DNA sequence: TGTGCCATCAGTGCTTATACAGGGGGGAACACCGGGGAGCTGTTTTTT.

The chain joins TRBV6-5 to TRBJ2-7; D is ambiguous. Germline V CDR1 and CDR2: MNHEY, SVGAGI. This CDR3 is built from 13 residues. Trimming shortened V by 8 bases and J by 3 bases, and 14 bases separated the two germline ends. Written as DNA, the CDR3 is TGTGCCAGCCAACAGAGTTTAAACTACGAGCAGTACTTC. Its translation is CASQQSLNYEQYF.

The chain links TRBV10-3 to TRBJ1-1; D perhaps matches TRBD1 (5 bases). With 0 bases removed from V and 3 bases from J, the gap between germline ends came to 17 bases. The germline V gene encodes CDR1 ENHRY and CDR2 SYGVKD. This CDR3 region has 17 residues. DNA for the CDR3: TGTGCCATCAGTGAGTCGGCAGGGAGGTATAGTGACACTGAAGCTTTCTTT. It translates to CAISESAGRYSDTEAFF.

The chain has TRBV7-6 and TRBJ2-5; maybe TRBD1 (5 bases). The length of the CDR3 is 16 residues. Deletions cut 0 bases from V and 1 base from J, with 12 bases between. Germline V gene sequence: CDR1 SGHVS, CDR2 FNYEAQ. DNA for the CDR3: TGTGCCAGCAGCTTAGCGACAGCTCACCTCCAAGAGACCCAGTACTTC. Translating it yields CASSLATAHLQETQYF.

This clone was observed a single time. The V call is TRBV4-2, the J call TRBJ2-2; D uncertain. The CDR3 runs to 13 residues. Germline lookup yields CDR1 LGHNA and CDR2 YNFKEQ. Between the trimmed V and J ends, which lost 0 bases and 7 bases, there was a span of 6 bases. CDR3 in DNA: TGTGCCAGCAGCCAAGAACAGATCGGGGAGCTGTTTTTT. It encodes CASSQEQIGELFF.

This clone was recorded at least ten times. The J gene is TRBJ2-6, the V gene TRBV18; TRBD1 agrees at 10 bases. V shed 2 bases and J 0 bases; nucleotides not matched to a gene: 7. The germline V gene encodes CDR1 KGHSH and CDR2 LQKENI. The CDR3 is 19 amino acids. CDR3 nucleotides: TGTGCCAGCTCACCAGGGTTAAGGACAGGGGGCTCTGGGGCCAACGTCCTGACTTTC. This gives the protein CASSPGLRTGGSGANVLTF.

V is TRBV9 and J is TRBJ2-1; 12 positions match TRBD2. V dropped 0 bases and J dropped 0; count of bases not matched to a gene: 7. Germline lookup yields CDR1 SGDLS and CDR2 YYNGEE. CDR3 length equals 19 residues. CDR3 nucleotide sequence: TGTGCCAGCAGCGTAGGGACTAGCGGGACGCGGATCTCCTACAATGAGCAGTTCTTC. It encodes CASSVGTSGTRISYNEQFF.

This sequence joins TRBV28 and TRBJ2-7, with no clear D. The germline V gene encodes CDR1 MDHEN and CDR2 SYDVKM. V was shortened by 8 bases and J by 1 base, with 12 bases between the two germline ends. CDR3 length: 13 residues. Here the CDR3 DNA reads TGTGCCAGCCTCAACGAGTTATCCTACGAGCAGTACTTC. It encodes CASLNELSYEQYF.

The DNA for the CDR3 is TGTGCCAGCAGTTTTAGGACAGATCGGAACACTGAAGCTTTCTTT. Encoded protein: CASSFRTDRNTEAFF. The gene calls are TRBV5-4 and TRBJ1-1; D may be TRBD1 (6 bases). Germline CDR1 and CDR2: SGHNT and YYREEE (reference sequence). With 5 bases removed from V and 1 base from J, the gap between germline ends came to 15 bases. This CDR3 has 15 amino acids.

The chain recombines TRBV20-1 with TRBJ1-1; 7 positions agree with TRBD1. The V gene's germline CDR1 is DFQATT and CDR2 SNEGSKA (reference sequence). The CDR3 has 11 amino acids. The trim removed 6 bases at V and 5 bases at J, leaving 3 bases unmatched. The CDR3: CSAGRGTEAFF. The CDR3 DNA reads TGCAGTGCGGGCAGGGGGACTGAAGCTTTCTTT.

The chain couples TRBV6-5 to TRBJ2-6; D uncertain. Between the trimmed V and J ends, which lost 4 bases and 0 bases, there was a span of 10 bases. The CDR3 is made up of 16 amino acids. Germline assignment: CDR1 MNHEY and CDR2 SVGAGI. The CDR3 sequence: CASSLGRYSGANVLTF. The CDR3 DNA reads TGTGCCAGCAGTTTAGGTCGATACTCTGGGGCCAACGTCCTGACTTTC.

J is TRBJ1-1 and V is TRBV10-3, with a tentative D call TRBD1 (5 bases). The CDR3 covers 15 residues. Germline assignment: CDR1 ENHRY and CDR2 SYGVKD. V shed 2 bases and J shed 4 bases, with 14 bases lying between them. For the CDR3, the DNA is TGTGCCATCAGTGAGGCGGGGGGTAGGAGCACTGAAGCTTTCTTT. It is translated as CAISEAGGRSTEAFF.

In this sample, this clone turned up once. The gene calls are TRBV5-1 and TRBJ1-1; D perhaps matches TRBD1 (6 bases). The germline V and J ends were trimmed by 3 bases and 1 base, with 10 bases remaining between them. The CDR3 consists of 14 residues. The germline gives CDR1 SGHRS, CDR2 YFSETQ. Here the CDR3 DNA reads TGCGCCAGCAGCTACGGACAGAAGAACACTGAAGCTTTCTTT. Its translation: CASSYGQKNTEAFF.

The chain is built from TRBV27 and TRBJ2-5; D may match TRBD1 or TRBD2 (5 bases each). Trimming pared 5 bases from V and 4 bases from J, leaving 23 bases between. Germline V CDR1 and CDR2: MNHEY, SMNVEV (reference sequence). This CDR3 region has 17 residues. CDR3 sequence (DNA): TGTGCCAGCAGTCAAATCCGGGGCCCCCTTCCCCTAGAGACCCAGTACTTC. Translating it yields CASSQIRGPLPLETQYF.

The V and J genes are TRBV5-6 and TRBJ2-7; 10 nucleotides align to TRBD1. Germline V gene data show CDR1 as SGHDT and CDR2 as YYEEEE. The CDR3 length is 17 residues. V was pared by 2 bases and J by 3 bases, with 11 bases of the junction left unmatched. The CDR3 sequence: CASSFRPGTGDGYEQYF. Written as DNA, the CDR3 is TGTGCCAGCAGCTTTAGGCCCGGGACAGGGGACGGCTACGAGCAGTACTTC.

The V and J genes are TRBV18 and TRBJ2-7; D may be TRBD2 (5 bases). CDR3 length equals 14 residues. Trimming shortened V by 3 bases and J by 4 bases, and 13 bases separated the two germline ends. Germline values: CDR1 KGHSH, CDR2 LQKENI. The CDR3 DNA reads TGTGCCAGCTCACCCGCGGGCTACACGTACGAGCAGTACTTC. It encodes CASSPAGYTYEQYF.

This chain joins TRBV28 and TRBJ2-5; maybe TRBD1 (6 bases). This CDR3 is 16 amino acids long. Germline V gene sequence: CDR1 MDHEN, CDR2 SYDVKM. V lost 5 bases and J 0 bases, leaving 16 bases between the germline ends. This CDR3 reads CASSQSGTNYQETQYF. The DNA of the CDR3 is TGTGCCAGCAGTCAGTCCGGGACAAACTACCAAGAGACCCAGTACTTC.

This chain connects TRBV6-1 to TRBJ2-5; either TRBD1 or TRBD2 may fit D (5 bases each). V was pared by 2 bases and J by 5 bases, with 9 bases between. The germline CDR1 and CDR2 sequences are MNHNS and SASEGT. This CDR3 has 13 amino acids. CDR3 region: CASSEHGTETQYF. Written as DNA, the CDR3 is TGTGCCAGCAGTGAACACGGGACGGAGACCCAGTACTTC.

This chain uses TRBV30 with TRBJ1-4, with 9 bases matching TRBD1. The junction had 8 bases not matched to a gene; V was cut back by 5 bases and J by 13 bases. Germline V gene sequence: CDR1 GTSNPN, CDR2 SVGIG (reference sequence). The CDR3 contains 12 residues. CDR3 nucleotide sequence: TGTGCCTGGTCGGACAGGGGACGGGCACTGTTTTTT. Its translation: CAWSDRGRALFF.

In its sample, this clone was seen once. This chain connects TRBV7-6 to TRBJ2-7; 9 bases are shared with TRBD1. Germline V lookup: CDR1 SGHVS, CDR2 FNYEAQ. The CDR3 totals 17 residues. Losses at the gene ends were 1 base for V and 2 bases for J; bases not matched to a gene: 9. CDR3 loop: CASSLGPPGQGTYEQYF. Written as DNA, the CDR3 is TGTGCCAGCAGCTTAGGACCACCGGGACAGGGAACCTACGAGCAGTACTTC.